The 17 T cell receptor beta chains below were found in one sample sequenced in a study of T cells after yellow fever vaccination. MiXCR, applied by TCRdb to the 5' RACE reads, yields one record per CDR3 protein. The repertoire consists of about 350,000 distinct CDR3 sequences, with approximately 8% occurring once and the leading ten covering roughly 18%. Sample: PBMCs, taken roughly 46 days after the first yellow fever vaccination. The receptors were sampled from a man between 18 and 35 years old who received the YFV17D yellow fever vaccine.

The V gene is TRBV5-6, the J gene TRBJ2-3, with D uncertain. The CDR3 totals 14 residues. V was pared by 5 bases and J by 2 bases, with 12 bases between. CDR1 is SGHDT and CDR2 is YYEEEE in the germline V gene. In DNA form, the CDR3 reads TGTGCCAGCAGTGCGGAATCCGTCACAGATACGCAGTATTTT. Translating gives CASSAESVTDTQYF.

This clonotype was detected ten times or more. The CDR3 protein is CASSRQDSYEQYF. The CDR3 coding sequence is TGTGCCAGCAGTCGACAGGATTCCTACGAGCAGTACTTC. The chain employs TRBV21-1 and TRBJ2-7; the table's D call, TRBD1, has no DNA check behind it. TRBV21-1 is tagged as a pseudogene. There are 13 residues in the CDR3.

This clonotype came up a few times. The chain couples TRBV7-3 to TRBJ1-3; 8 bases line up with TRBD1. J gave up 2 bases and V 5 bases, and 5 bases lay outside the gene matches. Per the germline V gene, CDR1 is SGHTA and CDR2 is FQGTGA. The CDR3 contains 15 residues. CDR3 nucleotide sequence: TGTGCCAGCAGCGTGACAGGGGAAACTGGAAACACCATATATTTT. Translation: CASSVTGETGNTIYF.

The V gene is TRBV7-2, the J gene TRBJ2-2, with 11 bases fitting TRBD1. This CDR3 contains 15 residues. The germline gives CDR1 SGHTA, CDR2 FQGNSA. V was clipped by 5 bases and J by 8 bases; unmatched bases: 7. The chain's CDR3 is CASSRTGTGGGELFF. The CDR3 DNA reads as TGTGCCAGCAGCCGGACCGGGACAGGGGGTGGGGAGCTGTTTTTT.

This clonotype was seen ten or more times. CDR3 nucleotides: TGCGCCAGCAGCCAAAGATGGGGGATCGGGCAGCCCCAGCATTTT. It codes for CASSQRWGIGQPQHF. V and J are TRBV4-1 and TRBJ1-5, with D maybe TRBD1 (5 bases). The CDR3 is made up of 15 amino acids. Germline lookup yields CDR1 MGHRA and CDR2 YSYEKL. Trimming cost V 2 bases and J 7 bases, with 15 bases left between them.

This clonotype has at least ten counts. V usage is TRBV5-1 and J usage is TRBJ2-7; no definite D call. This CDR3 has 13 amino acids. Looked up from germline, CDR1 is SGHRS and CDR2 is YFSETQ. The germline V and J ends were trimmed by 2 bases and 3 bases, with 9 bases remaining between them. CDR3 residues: CASSLAPSYEQYV. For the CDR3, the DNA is TGCGCCAGCAGCTTAGCGCCGAGCTACGAGCAGTACGTC.

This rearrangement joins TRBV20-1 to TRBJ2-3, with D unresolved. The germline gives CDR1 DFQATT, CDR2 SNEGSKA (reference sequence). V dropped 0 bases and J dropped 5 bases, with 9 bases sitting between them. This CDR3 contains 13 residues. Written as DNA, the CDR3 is TGCAGTGCTAGAGATTGGGTGATAGATACGCAGTATTTT. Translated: CSARDWVIDTQYF.

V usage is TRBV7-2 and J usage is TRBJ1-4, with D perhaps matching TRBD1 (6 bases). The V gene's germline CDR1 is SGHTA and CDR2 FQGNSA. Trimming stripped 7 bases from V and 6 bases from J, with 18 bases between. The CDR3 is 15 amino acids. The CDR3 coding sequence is TGTGCCAGCACCATTACGGGGGGCCAATATGAAAAACTGTTTTTT. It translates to CASTITGGQYEKLFF.

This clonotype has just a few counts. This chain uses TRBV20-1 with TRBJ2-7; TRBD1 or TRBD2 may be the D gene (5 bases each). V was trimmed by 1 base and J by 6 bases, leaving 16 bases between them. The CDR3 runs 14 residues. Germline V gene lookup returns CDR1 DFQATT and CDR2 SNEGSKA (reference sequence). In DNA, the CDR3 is TGCAGTGCTAGAGGTATGGTGAGGGGAAGCGAGCAGTACTTC. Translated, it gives CSARGMVRGSEQYF.

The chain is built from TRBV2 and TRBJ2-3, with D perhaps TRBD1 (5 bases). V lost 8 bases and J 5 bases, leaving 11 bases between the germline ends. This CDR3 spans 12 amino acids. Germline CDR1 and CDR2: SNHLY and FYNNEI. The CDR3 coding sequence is TGTGCCAGCCGGTTAGGGGAAGATACGCAGTATTTT. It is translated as CASRLGEDTQYF.

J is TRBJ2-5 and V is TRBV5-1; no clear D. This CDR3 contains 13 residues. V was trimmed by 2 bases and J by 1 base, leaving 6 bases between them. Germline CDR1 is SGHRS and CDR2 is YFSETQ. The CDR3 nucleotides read TGCGCCAGCAGCTTCTGGAGCCAAGAGACCCAGTACTTC. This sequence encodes CASSFWSQETQYF.

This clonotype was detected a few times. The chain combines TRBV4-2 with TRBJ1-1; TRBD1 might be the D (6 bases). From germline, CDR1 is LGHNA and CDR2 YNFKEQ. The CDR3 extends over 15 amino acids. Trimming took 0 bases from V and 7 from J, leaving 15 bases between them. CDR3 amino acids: CASSQDLGRQDEAFF. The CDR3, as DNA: TGTGCCAGCAGCCAAGATCTCGGAAGACAGGATGAAGCTTTCTTT.

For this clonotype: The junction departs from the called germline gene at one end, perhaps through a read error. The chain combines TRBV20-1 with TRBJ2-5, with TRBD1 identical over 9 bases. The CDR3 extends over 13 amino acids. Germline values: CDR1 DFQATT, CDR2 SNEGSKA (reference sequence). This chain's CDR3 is CSYRGQGGETQYF. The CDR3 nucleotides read TGTTCGTACAGGGGGCAAGGTGGAGAGACCCAGTACTTC.

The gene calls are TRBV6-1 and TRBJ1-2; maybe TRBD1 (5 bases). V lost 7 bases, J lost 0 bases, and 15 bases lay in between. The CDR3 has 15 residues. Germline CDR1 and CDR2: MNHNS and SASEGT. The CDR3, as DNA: TGTGCCAGCATTCCCTTAGGGGTATCTAACTATGGCTACACCTTC. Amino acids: CASIPLGVSNYGYTF.

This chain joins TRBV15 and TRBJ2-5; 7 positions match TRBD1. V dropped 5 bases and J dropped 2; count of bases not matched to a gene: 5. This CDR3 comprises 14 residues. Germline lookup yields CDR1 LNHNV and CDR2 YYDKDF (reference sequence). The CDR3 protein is CATSGTARQETQYF. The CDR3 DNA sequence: TGTGCCACCAGCGGGACAGCCAGGCAAGAGACCCAGTACTTC.

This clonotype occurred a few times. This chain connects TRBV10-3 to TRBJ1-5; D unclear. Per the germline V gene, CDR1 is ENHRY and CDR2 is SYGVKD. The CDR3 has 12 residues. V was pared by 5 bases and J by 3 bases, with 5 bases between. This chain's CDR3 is CAISLNNQPQHF. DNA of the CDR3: TGTGCCATCAGTTTGAACAATCAGCCCCAGCATTTT.

The CDR3 nucleotides read TGTGCCAGCAGCCAAAGACAGGGGCCGCAGAGGGACGAGCAGTACTTC. Protein product: CASSQRQGPQRDEQYF. The chain links TRBV7-9 to TRBJ2-7, with 8 bases that match TRBD1. This CDR3 is built from 16 residues. V dropped 5 bases and J dropped 5; count of bases not matched to a gene: 14. Germline V lookup: CDR1 SEHNR, CDR2 FQNEAQ (reference sequence).